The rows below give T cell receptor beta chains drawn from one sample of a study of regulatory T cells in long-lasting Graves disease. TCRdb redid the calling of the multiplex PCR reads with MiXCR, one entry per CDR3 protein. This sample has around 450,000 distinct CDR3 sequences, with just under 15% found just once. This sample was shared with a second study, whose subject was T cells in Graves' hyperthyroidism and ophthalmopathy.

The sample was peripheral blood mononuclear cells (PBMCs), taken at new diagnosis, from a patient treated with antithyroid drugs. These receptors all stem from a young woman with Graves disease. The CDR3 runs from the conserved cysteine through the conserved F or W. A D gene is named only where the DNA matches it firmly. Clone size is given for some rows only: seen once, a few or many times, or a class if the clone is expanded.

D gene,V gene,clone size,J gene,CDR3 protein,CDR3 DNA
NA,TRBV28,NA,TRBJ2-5,CASSSTLRVRRQETQYF,TGTGCCAGCAGTTCCACGTTGAGGGTTAGGAGGCAAGAGACCCAGTACTTC
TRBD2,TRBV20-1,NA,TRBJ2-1,CSADREVGLGYEQLF,TGCAGTGCGGATAGAGAGGTCGGACTAGGTTACGAGCAGCTCTTC
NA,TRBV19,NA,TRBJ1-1,CASSPQTGLSDTEAFF,TGTGCCAGTAGTCCTCAAACAGGGCTGTCCGACACTGAAGCTTTCTTT
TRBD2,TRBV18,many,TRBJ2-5,CASSPGTTETQYF,TGTGCCAGCTCACCAGGGACTACGGAGACCCAGTACTTC
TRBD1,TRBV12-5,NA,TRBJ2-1,CASGEAGGRNEQFF,TGTGCTAGTGGTGAGGCAGGGGGCCGGAATGAGCAGTTCTTC
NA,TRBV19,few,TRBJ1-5,CASSINTLKPQHF,TGTGCCAGTAGTATAAATACCCTGAAGCCCCAACATTTT
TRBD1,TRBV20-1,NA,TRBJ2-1,CSPKDRNYNEQFF,TGCAGTCCAAAGGACAGGAACTACAATGAGCAGTTCTTC
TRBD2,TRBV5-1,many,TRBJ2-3,CASSPRGLAGPVDTQYF,TGTGCCAGCAGCCCTCGGGGACTAGCGGGACCGGTGGATACGCAGTATTTT
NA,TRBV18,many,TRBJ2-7,CASSPIAGEEQYF,TGTGCCAGCTCACCAATCGCAGGGGAGGAGCAGTACTTC
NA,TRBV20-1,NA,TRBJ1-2,CSAPPANPAGVWGYTF,TGCAGTGCTCCTCCAGCAAACCCGGCTGGCGTTTGGGGCTACACCTTC
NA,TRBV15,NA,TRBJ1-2,CATSYGAHYGYTF,TGTGCCACCAGCTACGGGGCCCACTATGGCTACACCTTC
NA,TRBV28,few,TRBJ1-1,CAAGRDPSFGVF,TGTGCCGCCGGCCGGGACCCCAGCTTTGGGGTCTTT
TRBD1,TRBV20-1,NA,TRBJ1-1,CSASSGTDTEAFF,TGCAGTGCTAGTTCCGGGACAGACACTGAAGCTTTCTTT
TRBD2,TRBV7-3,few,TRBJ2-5,CASSLTASGQETQYF,TGTGCCAGCAGCTTGACGGCTAGCGGTCAAGAGACCCAGTACTTC
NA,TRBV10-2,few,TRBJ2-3,CASSATVPRTDTQYF,TGCGCCAGCAGTGCAACAGTACCTCGCACAGATACGCAGTATTTT
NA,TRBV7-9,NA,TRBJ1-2,CASSATRQRYTF,TGTGCCAGCAGCGCAACTAGACAGAGATACACCTTC
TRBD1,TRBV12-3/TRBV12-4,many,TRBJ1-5,CASSLQGTTTPNQPQHF,TGTGCCAGCAGTCTACAGGGGACAACAACACCCAATCAGCCCCAGCATTTT
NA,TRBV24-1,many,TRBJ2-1,CATSDLGGTGNEQFF,TGTGCCACCAGTGATTTAGGCGGGACGGGCAATGAGCAGTTCTTC
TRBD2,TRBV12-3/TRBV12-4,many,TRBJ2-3,CASSPYLLTSGSADTQYF,TGTGCCAGCAGCCCTTACCTCCTGACTAGCGGGAGCGCAGATACGCAGTATTTT
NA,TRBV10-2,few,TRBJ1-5,CASSEEWGQPQHF,TGCGCCAGCTCGGAAGAGTGGGGTCAGCCCCAGCATTTT
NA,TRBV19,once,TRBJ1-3,CASRPGTYGNTIYF,TGTGCCAGTAGGCCTGGGACGTATGGAAACACCATATATTTT
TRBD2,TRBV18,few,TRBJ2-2,CASSPGLADVTGELFF,TGTGCCAGCTCACCCGGACTAGCGGATGTTACCGGGGAGCTGTTTTTT
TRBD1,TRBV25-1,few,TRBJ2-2,CASSEWDRGHTGELFF,TGTGCCAGCAGTGAATGGGACAGGGGGCACACCGGGGAGCTGTTTTTT